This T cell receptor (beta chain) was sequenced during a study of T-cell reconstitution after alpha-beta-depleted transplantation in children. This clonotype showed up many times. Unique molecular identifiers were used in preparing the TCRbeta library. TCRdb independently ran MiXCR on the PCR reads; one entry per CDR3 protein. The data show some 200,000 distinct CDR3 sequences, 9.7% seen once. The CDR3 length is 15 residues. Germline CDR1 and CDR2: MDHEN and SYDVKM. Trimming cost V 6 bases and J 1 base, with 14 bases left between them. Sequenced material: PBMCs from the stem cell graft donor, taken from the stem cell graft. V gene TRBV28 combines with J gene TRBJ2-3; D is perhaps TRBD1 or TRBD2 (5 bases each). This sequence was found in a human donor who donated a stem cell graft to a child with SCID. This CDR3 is CASRPGSSGTDTQYF. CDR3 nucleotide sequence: TGTGCCAGCAGGCCAGGGAGTTCTGGCACAGATACGCAGTATTTT.